This T cell receptor (beta chain) comes out of a study of T cell changes during pregnancy in multiple sclerosis. Generated by immunoSEQ multiplex PCR, the TCRdb table keeps only in-frame clones and is missing some. The sample has approximately 64,000 clones; about 92% are singletons. Germline V CDR1 and CDR2: SGHRS, YFSETQ. V gave up 4 bases and J gave up 8 bases; unmatched junction bases: 16. The CDR3 runs 16 residues. The chain uses TRBV5-1 and TRBJ2-3; the match to TRBD2 covers 7 bases. The sequence was obtained from a female donor with multiple sclerosis, enrolled in a pregnancy study. The material was peripheral blood, obtained in the first trimester of pregnancy. The DNA of the CDR3 is TGCGCCAGCAGCGTAGGGACTACCAGTCTGGTTGGTACGCAGTATTTT. Translating it yields CASSVGTTSLVGTQYF.